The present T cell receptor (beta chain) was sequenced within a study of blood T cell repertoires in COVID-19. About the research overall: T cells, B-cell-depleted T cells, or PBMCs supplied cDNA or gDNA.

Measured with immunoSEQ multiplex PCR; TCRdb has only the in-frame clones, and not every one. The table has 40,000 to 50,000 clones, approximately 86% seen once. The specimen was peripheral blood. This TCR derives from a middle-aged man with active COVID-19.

CDR3 amino acids: CASTLDRLNTEAFF. The DNA of the CDR3 is TGTGCCAGCACCTTGGACAGACTGAACACTGAAGCTTTCTTT. The V and J genes are TRBV7-9 and TRBJ1-1, with TRBD1 as a possible D gene (6 bases). This CDR3 region has 14 residues. Deletions cut 7 bases from V and 0 bases from J, with 12 bases between. Germline CDR1 reads SEHNR; CDR2 reads FQNEAQ (reference sequence).